What follows are 7 T cell receptor beta chains derived from one specimen sequenced in a study of Ad26.COV2.S vaccination and SARS-CoV-2 variants. Sequencing was performed with immunoSEQ multiplex PCR; in TCRdb, only in-frame clones are kept and a portion is missing. There are about 350,000 clones in the sample; about nine tenths occur only once, and roughly 6% lies in the top ten. Noted treatment: some 20 received Ad26.COV2.S at low or high dose, single or two shots; several received placebo; per-sample allocation not given. Sampling was performed 63 days after the first vaccine or placebo injection. This sample comprised peripheral blood, obtained in a trial of Ad26.COV2.S vaccine versus placebo. Every receptor here comes from a person aged 18 to 65 who received the Ad26.COV2.S COVID-19 vaccine or a placebo.

The chain combines TRBV5-5 with TRBJ1-2; TRBD1 matches at 8 bases. CDR1 and CDR2 from the germline V gene are SGHKS and YYEKEE (reference sequence). This CDR3 is 13 amino acids long. With V trimmed by 5 bases and J by 8 bases, 8 bases remained unmatched. CDR3 sequence: CASRMDRVGGYTF. CDR3 DNA: TGTGCCAGCAGGATGGACAGGGTCGGGGGCTACACCTTC.

This chain uses TRBV18 with TRBJ2-7; 7 bases map to TRBD1. Germline values: CDR1 KGHSH, CDR2 LQKENI. There are 14 residues in the CDR3. V was clipped by 4 bases and J by 0 bases; unmatched bases: 3. The CDR3 spells CASSLRDSSYEQYF. For the CDR3, the DNA is TGTGCCAGCTCACTTCGGGACAGCTCCTACGAGCAGTACTTC.

V usage is TRBV23-1 and J usage is TRBJ2-7, with D perhaps TRBD1 (6 bases). TRBV23-1 is an ORF; its function is uncertain. There are 16 residues in the CDR3. V dropped 2 bases and J dropped 4 bases, with 18 bases sitting between them. CDR3 coding DNA: TGCGCCAGCAGTCAAAAAGGGAAATGGACAGAATACGAGCAGTACTTC. Protein: CASSQKGKWTEYEQYF.

This chain joins TRBV7-8 and TRBJ1-6; D call uncertain. The CDR3 sequence is 14 residues long. The germline CDR1 and CDR2 sequences are SGHVS and FQNEAQ. The ends were cut back, 1 base at V and 10 bases at J, with 11 bases in the middle. Written as DNA, the CDR3 is TGTGCCAGCAGCTTAGTCGCGGAGCGGTCACCCCTCCACTTT. Translation gives CASSLVAERSPLHF. The full variable domain, completed using reference TRBV7-8 and TRBJ1-6, is GAGVSQSPRYKVAKRGQDVALRCDPISGHVSLFWYQQALGQGPEFLTYFQNEAQLDKSGLPSDRFFAERPEGSVSTLKIQRTQQEDSAVYLCASSLVAERSPLHFGNGTRLTVT.

The chain links TRBV5-1 to TRBJ2-3; the D call may be TRBD1 or TRBD2 (6 bases each). This CDR3 region has 17 residues. Deletions cut 0 bases from V and 1 base from J, with 15 bases between. Germline CDR1 reads SGHRS; CDR2 reads YFSETQ. For the CDR3, the DNA is TGCGCCAGCAGCTTGGTGGTCGGGGGCGCCGGCACAGATACGCAGTATTTT. Translated: CASSLVVGGAGTDTQYF.

This sequence joins TRBV7-3 and TRBJ2-7; the match to TRBD2 covers 7 bases. The CDR3 totals 18 residues. Per the germline V gene, CDR1 is SGHTA and CDR2 is FQGTGA. The trim removed 5 bases at V and 7 bases at J, leaving 23 bases unmatched. CDR3 nucleotides: TGTGCCAGCAGCCTGCACGGTGGGTCCGGGACTACCCCTACGGAGCAGTACTTC. Translating gives CASSLHGGSGTTPTEQYF. Full variable domain (remainder filled in from reference TRBV7-3 and TRBJ2-7): GAGVSQTPSNKVTEKGKYVELRCDPISGHTALYWYRQSLGQGPEFLIYFQGTGAADDSGLPNDRFFAVRPEGSVSTLKIQRTERGDSAVYLCASSLHGGSGTTPTEQYFGPGTRLTVT.

To note about this clone: The junction shows a germline mismatch at one end, possibly a read error. V and J are TRBV12-3 or TRBV12-4 and TRBJ1-2, with unresolved D. The CDR3 is 12 residues long. CDR3 coding DNA: TGTGCCAGCAGCCGGAGGAGGGCTGAAAATGTCTTC. Translating gives CASSRRRAENVF.